These 17 T cell receptor beta chains were sequenced from one sample in a study of Ad26.COV2.S vaccination and SARS-CoV-2 variants. The table came from immunoSEQ multiplex PCR; TCRdb's copy has only in-frame clones and leaves some out. The data show around 100,000 clones, approximately 86% seen once. The sample here was peripheral blood, taken after recovery from COVID-19. These receptors originate from a human donor who had recovered from COVID-19.

The V call is TRBV28, the J call TRBJ1-5; TRBD1 agrees at 7 bases. V trimming: 2 bases; J trimming: 5 bases; junction bases outside the gene matches: 9. Germline CDR1 reads MDHEN; CDR2 reads SYDVKM. This CDR3 region has 16 residues. CDR3 nucleotide sequence: TGTGCCAGCAGTTTACTGCTCCGACAGGGACATCAGCCCCAGCATTTT. Translation: CASSLLLRQGHQPQHF.

The chain couples TRBV19 to TRBJ2-3; 8 bases are shared with TRBD2. The CDR3 runs 17 residues. J was trimmed by 3 bases and V by 4 bases; bases with no gene match: 12. The V gene's germline CDR1 is LNHDA and CDR2 SQIVND (reference sequence). The CDR3 is CASSNPDGSGATDTQYF. The CDR3 DNA sequence: TGTGCCAGTAGTAACCCCGATGGTAGCGGGGCTACAGATACGCAGTATTTT.

This chain joins TRBV27 and TRBJ1-2; D ambiguous. The CDR3 consists of 13 residues. Germline lookup yields CDR1 MNHEY and CDR2 SMNVEV (reference sequence). Trimming shortened V by 3 bases and J by 2 bases, and 7 bases separated the two germline ends. The CDR3 region has the DNA TGTGCCAGCAGTTTGTCTGTGAACTATGGCTACACCTTC. This codes for CASSLSVNYGYTF.

The chain recombines TRBV7-2 with TRBJ1-6, with 7 positions matching TRBD1. Trimming cost V 7 bases and J 7 bases; bases outside gene matches: 7. The V gene's germline CDR1 is SGHTA and CDR2 FQGNSA. This CDR3 is 14 amino acids long. The CDR3 region is CASTADRVNSPLHF. CDR3 sequence (DNA): TGTGCCAGCACCGCTGACAGGGTAAATTCACCCCTCCACTTT.

The chain couples TRBV20-1 to TRBJ2-1, with D uncertain. The CDR3 runs 11 residues. V was shortened by 6 bases and J by 9 bases, with 12 bases between the two germline ends. Germline CDR1 reads DFQATT; CDR2 reads SNEGSKA (reference sequence). CDR3 loop: CSAPVKIEQFF. The CDR3 nucleotides are TGCAGTGCCCCTGTGAAAATTGAGCAGTTCTTC.

This clone was observed a single time. The J gene is TRBJ2-7, the V gene TRBV9, with 8 bases that match TRBD2. With 5 bases clipped from V and 2 bases from J, the junction kept 6 bases outside the gene matches. Germline V lookup: CDR1 SGDLS, CDR2 YYNGEE. The CDR3 consists of 14 residues. CDR3 DNA: TGTGCCAGCAGTCGTAGCGGGATGGCCTACGAGCAGTACTTC. This encodes CASSRSGMAYEQYF. The full variable domain, its missing parts supplied by reference TRBV9 and TRBJ2-7, is DSGVTQTPKHLITATGQRVTLRCSPRSGDLSVYWYQQSLDQGLQFLIQYYNGEERAKGNILERFSAQQFPDLHSELNLSSLELGDSALYFCASSRSGMAYEQYFGPGTRLTVT.

The chain uses TRBV28 and TRBJ2-1; 9 bases agree with TRBD2. With V trimmed by 6 bases and J by 4 bases, 13 bases remained unmatched. Germline V lookup: CDR1 MDHEN, CDR2 SYDVKM. This CDR3 comprises 17 residues. The CDR3 here is CASRVSVSGRYYNEQFF. As DNA, the CDR3 is TGTGCCAGCAGGGTCTCCGTAAGCGGGAGGTATTACAATGAGCAGTTCTTC. The complete variable domain, with remaining parts taken from reference TRBV28 and TRBJ2-1, reads DVKVTQSSRYLVKRTGEKVFLECVQDMDHENMFWYRQDPGLGLRLIYFSYDVKMKEKGDIPEGYSVSREKKERFSLILESASTNQTSMYLCASRVSVSGRYYNEQFFGPGTRLTVL.

The chain carries TRBV25-1 and TRBJ1-2; no definite D call. Trimming removed 4 bases from V and 4 bases from J, with 7 bases in between. There are 12 residues in the CDR3. Per the germline V gene, CDR1 is MGHDK and CDR2 is SYGVNS. The CDR3 is CASSASVYGYTF. The DNA for the CDR3 is TGTGCCAGCAGTGCAAGTGTCTATGGCTACACCTTC.

The gene calls are TRBV29-1 and TRBJ2-5, with 9 bases aligning to TRBD1. V shed 6 bases, J shed 4 bases, and the junction held 3 bases outside the gene matches. The germline V gene encodes CDR1 SQVTM and CDR2 ANQGSEA. This CDR3 has 12 residues. Here the CDR3 DNA reads TGCAGCGTCGCGGACAGGGGAGAGACCCAGTACTTC. It yields the protein CSVADRGETQYF. Full variable domain (remainder filled in from reference TRBV29-1 and TRBJ2-5): SAVISQKPSRDICQRGTSLTIQCQVDSQVTMMFWYRQQPGQSLTLIATANQGSEATYESGFVIDKFPISRPNLTFSTLTVSNMSPEDSSIYLCSVADRGETQYFGPGTRLLVL.

This sequence joins TRBV28 and TRBJ2-7; D is perhaps TRBD2 (5 bases). Germline assignment: CDR1 MDHEN and CDR2 SYDVKM. The V end was cut by 3 bases, the J end by 1 base, with 16 bases between. This CDR3 comprises 16 residues. The CDR3 sequence is CASSFSFASGSYEQYF. The DNA of the CDR3 is TGTGCCAGCAGTTTCTCCTTCGCCAGCGGTTCCTACGAGCAGTACTTC. Looking up the rest from reference TRBV28 and TRBJ2-7 gives the full variable domain: DVKVTQSSRYLVKRTGEKVFLECVQDMDHENMFWYRQDPGLGLRLIYFSYDVKMKEKGDIPEGYSVSREKKERFSLILESASTNQTSMYLCASSFSFASGSYEQYFGPGTRLTVT.

The chain employs TRBV7-2 and TRBJ2-5; D unclear. The CDR3 sequence is 13 residues long. Trimming took 5 bases from V and 4 from J, leaving 11 bases between them. Germline CDR1 is SGHTA and CDR2 is FQGNSA. The CDR3 is CASSTQTGETQYF. CDR3 coding DNA: TGTGCCAGCAGCACCCAGACTGGAGAGACCCAGTACTTC.

V is TRBV3-1 (or the pseudogene TRBV3-2) and J is TRBJ2-4; perhaps D is TRBD1 or TRBD2 (5 bases each). The CDR3 has 18 amino acids. CDR1 and CDR2 (germline): LGHDT, YNNKEL (reference sequence). The V end was cut by 0 bases, the J end by 0 bases, with 15 bases between. The CDR3 DNA is TGTGCCAGCAGCCAAGATCGGGACGGCGGCCTAGCCAAAAACATTCAGTACTTC. Protein: CASSQDRDGGLAKNIQYF.

This chain uses TRBV27 with TRBJ2-1; D is uncertain. The CDR3 is made up of 14 amino acids. Trimming cost V 5 bases and J 0 bases, with 8 bases left between them. Looked up from germline, CDR1 is MNHEY and CDR2 is SMNVEV (reference sequence). Here the CDR3 DNA reads TGTGCCAGCAGTAAATCCCCCTCCTACAATGAGCAGTTCTTC. Protein: CASSKSPSYNEQFF.

The V gene is TRBV29-1, the J gene TRBJ1-2, with 7 bases that match TRBD1. Germline V gene lookup returns CDR1 SQVTM and CDR2 ANQGSEA. The CDR3 totals 16 residues. V lost 4 bases and J lost 6; bases outside the gene matches: 17. The CDR3 DNA reads as TGCAGCGTTGGTCGTATCATTAGACAGGGTAGCGATGGCTACACCTTC. Translation gives CSVGRIIRQGSDGYTF.

The V gene is TRBV6-6, the J gene TRBJ1-4; D not certain. Germline-derived CDR1 and CDR2 are MNHNY and SVGAGI (reference sequence). The CDR3 consists of 12 residues. Trimming pared 6 bases from V and 8 bases from J, leaving 10 bases between. The CDR3 protein is CASRTAEEKLFF. CDR3 in DNA: TGTGCCAGCAGAACAGCCGAGGAAAAACTGTTTTTT.

The CDR3 region is CASRKGLAGYEQYF. The CDR3 bases are TGTGCCAGCAGGAAAGGACTAGCGGGCTACGAGCAGTACTTC. The chain has TRBV6-5 and TRBJ2-7, with TRBD2 matching 11 bases. Germline loops: CDR1 MNHEY, CDR2 SVGAGI. The CDR3 is 14 amino acids. Trimming at V came to 6 bases and at J to 3 bases, leaving 4 bases not matched to a gene.

This chain links TRBV19 with TRBJ2-1; the D is unclear. V lost 5 bases to trimming and J lost 6 bases, with 14 bases between them. Germline-derived CDR1 and CDR2 are LNHDA and SQIVND (reference sequence). The CDR3 is 14 residues long. The CDR3 here is CASSPFFGSNEQFF. The CDR3, as DNA: TGTGCCAGTAGTCCCTTTTTCGGGTCCAATGAGCAGTTCTTC. Variable domain in full (rest from reference TRBV19 and TRBJ2-1): DGGITQSPKYLFRKEGQNVTLSCEQNLNHDAMYWYRQDPGQGLRLIYYSQIVNDFQKGDIAEGYSVSREKKESFPLTVTSAQKNPTAFYLCASSPFFGSNEQFFGPGTRLTVL.